The present entry profiles one TCR beta chain with its context. One end of the junction varies from germline; a read error may be responsible. Patients aged 18 to 65 with hyperthyroidism were newly diagnosed, with duration under 2 months. Clinical symptoms, serum thyroxine and TRAb, thyroid ultrasound and orbital computed tomography were used for the diagnoses. Blood sampling occurred at first hyperthyroidism diagnosis, ahead of any ophthalmopathy symptoms. Regions amplified from RNA transcripts were the TCR beta CDR3 regions. Carried out on the TCR CDR3, a first-round RT-PCR used the HTBI primer set. Using its own MiXCR run on the multiplex PCR reads, TCRdb lists one record per CDR3 protein. The repertoire consists of around 700,000 distinct CDR3 sequences, with 15% to 20% occurring once and the leading ten covering 15% to 20%. These data are taken from a study of T cells in Graves' hyperthyroidism and ophthalmopathy. Study at large: Peripheral blood samples were taken at initial diagnosis, prior to any treatment.

This CDR3 region has 16 residues. Germline assignment: CDR1 GTSNPN and CDR2 SVGIG (reference sequence). The TCR comes from a woman between 50 and 59 years old with Graves' hyperthyroidism that later progressed to Graves' ophthalmopathy. The gene calls are TRBV30 and TRBJ1-5; 8 bases match TRBD1. The sequencing input was blood. The CDR3 here is CARSDDRGFRNQPQHF. The CDR3 coding sequence is TGTGCCCGGAGCGATGACAGGGGCTTTCGCAATCAGCCCCAGCATTTT.